This TCR beta chain was recovered during a study of T cell responses to AZD1222 COVID-19 vaccine. Data came from immunoSEQ multiplex PCR; TCRdb stores just in-frame clones and leaves some out. Found here are 100,000 to 140,000 clones, approximately 90% of them singletons; the top ten hold under 25%. CDR1 and CDR2 (germline): SGHTA, FQGNSA. The junction had 5 bases not matched to a gene; V was cut back by 5 bases and J by 2 bases. The CDR3 runs 14 residues. The source of this sequence is an adult in good health. Sequencing used peripheral blood, obtained on day 0 of AZD1222 vaccination. V gene TRBV7-2 combines with J gene TRBJ1-2; 7 nucleotides match TRBD1. The CDR3 DNA reads as TGTGCCAGCAGCCCGAGACAGGGCAACTATGGCTACACCTTC. Amino acid sequence: CASSPRQGNYGYTF.